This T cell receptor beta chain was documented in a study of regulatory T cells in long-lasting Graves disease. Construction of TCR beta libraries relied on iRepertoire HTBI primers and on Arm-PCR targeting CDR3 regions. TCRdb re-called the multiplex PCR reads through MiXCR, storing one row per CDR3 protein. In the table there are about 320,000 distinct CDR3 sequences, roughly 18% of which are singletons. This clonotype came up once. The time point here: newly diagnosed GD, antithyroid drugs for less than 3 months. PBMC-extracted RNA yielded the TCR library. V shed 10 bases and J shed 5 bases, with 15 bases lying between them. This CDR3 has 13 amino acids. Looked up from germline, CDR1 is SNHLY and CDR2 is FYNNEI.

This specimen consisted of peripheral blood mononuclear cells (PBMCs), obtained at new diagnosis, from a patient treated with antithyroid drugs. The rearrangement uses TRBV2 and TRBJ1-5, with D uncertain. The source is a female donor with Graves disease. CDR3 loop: CATPICGDQPQHF. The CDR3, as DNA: TGTGCCACCCCAATATGTGGGGATCAGCCCCAGCATTTT.